The T cell receptor beta chain described here comes from a study of T-cell memory formation after mild COVID-19. For the study at large: Most TCR clusters belonged to a single donor. Overall study findings and caveats: That cross-reactive memory joined was suggested by some responding clones appearing in pre-infection memory.

TCRdb ran MiXCR on the 5' RACE reads and lists one entry per CDR3 protein. Of 300,000 or so distinct CDR3 sequences listed, 16% are singletons. With respect to this clonotype: Its antigen is unknown.

Germline loops: CDR1 ENHRY, CDR2 SYGVKD. Trimming removed 5 bases at V and 1 base at J, with 11 bases between. The CDR3 has 14 amino acids. The chain recombines TRBV10-3 with TRBJ2-5; D gene ambiguous. The receptor was isolated from a man between 18 and 29 years old who had mild COVID-19 (a few samples of this study predate the infection). Cell type and time point are not known. Sequencing input: PBMCs or a T cell subset sorted from them (not recorded which). The CDR3 protein is CAISRRTSQETQYF. The CDR3 nucleotides are TGTGCCATCAGTAGAAGGACGTCCCAAGAGACCCAGTACTTC.